These 21 T cell receptor beta chains were all obtained from the same sample, sequenced in a study of CD8+ T cells in alopecia areata. Extracted from the samples, RNA was reverse transcribed into cDNA to serve as the sequencing template. Only in-frame clones appear in the TCRdb table, and some are missing; sequencing was by immunoSEQ multiplex PCR. This table has approximately 61,000 clones, 90% to 97% appearing once. Sequenced material: CD8+ T cells sorted from blood, taken at week 0. The receptors stem from a human donor with alopecia areata.

The chain links TRBV27 to TRBJ1-2; D is undetermined. The V end lost 0 bases, the J end lost 2 bases, and 10 bases lay between the germline ends. The CDR3 contains 15 residues. Germline CDR1 MNHEY, CDR2 SMNVEV (reference sequence). Here the CDR3 reads CASSLSNPHNYGYTF. The CDR3 region has the DNA TGTGCCAGCAGTTTATCGAACCCCCACAACTATGGCTACACCTTC.

V is TRBV6-7 and J is TRBJ1-1; D is undetermined. TRBV6-7 is filed as an ORF, its function uncertain. This CDR3 has 13 amino acids. V shed 2 bases and J shed 1 base, with 5 bases lying between them. CDR3 sequence (DNA): TGTGCCAGCAGTTACCAGAAGAACACTGAAGCTTTCTTT. Translated, it gives CASSYQKNTEAFF.

This chain links TRBV9 with TRBJ2-1; 7 nucleotides line up with TRBD2. This CDR3 spans 14 amino acids. Germline V gene sequence: CDR1 SGDLS, CDR2 YYNGEE. J gave up 9 bases and V 2 bases, and 8 bases lay outside the gene matches. The CDR3 DNA reads as TGTGCCAGCAGCGTTGGAGGGGACTATGGTGAGCAGTTCTTC. Residues: CASSVGGDYGEQFF.

The chain uses TRBV6-5 and TRBJ1-1; unclear D gene. CDR1 MNHEY and CDR2 SVGAGI come from the germline V gene. The ends were cut back, 2 bases at V and 5 bases at J, with 12 bases in the middle. This CDR3 is built from 14 residues. For the CDR3, the DNA is TGTGCCAGCAGTTACCAAGGGTTAGGGACTGAAGCTTTCTTT. Its translation is CASSYQGLGTEAFF.

The genes are TRBV4-1 and TRBJ2-7, with 8 bases matching TRBD1. Germline CDR1 is MGHRA and CDR2 is YSYEKL. The V gene end was trimmed by 0 bases and the J gene end by 3 bases; junction bases not matched to a gene: 10. CDR3 length: 17 residues. CDR3 sequence reads: CASSQDGSGQGLYEQYF. The CDR3 region has the DNA TGCGCCAGCAGCCAAGACGGTTCCGGACAGGGTCTCTACGAGCAGTACTTC.

CDR3 residues: CATSKEGPTAGELFF. The CDR3 region has the DNA TGTGCCACCAGCAAGGAAGGCCCCACCGCCGGGGAGCTGTTTTTT. This chain joins TRBV15 and TRBJ2-2; D is unresolved. V gave up 4 bases and J gave up 6 bases, with 15 bases separating them. Germline-derived CDR1 and CDR2 are LNHNV and YYDKDF (reference sequence). CDR3 size: 15 residues.

The chain uses TRBV4-1 and TRBJ2-1, with 9 bases matching TRBD2. The CDR3 spans 17 residues. After removal of 3 bases from V and 4 bases from J, the junction contained 10 bases not matched to a gene. In germline, CDR1 is MGHRA, CDR2 YSYEKL. As DNA, the CDR3 is TGCGCCAGCAGCCACGATAGCGGGGGCGGCGGGTACAATGAGCAGTTCTTC. Amino acids: CASSHDSGGGGYNEQFF.

The chain is built from TRBV7-9 and TRBJ2-3; D gene uncertain. The V and J ends lost 0 bases and 3 bases respectively, with 7 bases between them. From germline, CDR1 is SEHNR and CDR2 FQNEAQ (reference sequence). The CDR3 is 14 residues long. The CDR3: CASSLADVTDTQYF. The CDR3 DNA follows: TGTGCCAGCAGCTTAGCGGATGTGACAGATACGCAGTATTTT.

About this clone: Germline is not matched at one junction end, which may reflect a read error. The V gene is TRBV5-1, the J gene TRBJ2-7, with 10 bases identical to TRBD1. Germline CDR1 is SGHRS and CDR2 is YFSETQ. This CDR3 has 16 amino acids. CDR3 coding DNA: TGCGCCAGCACCTTGACCCCGGGACAGGGGTCGCGCGAGCAGTACTTC. Its translation: CASTLTPGQGSREQYF.

This clone was recorded once. The V call is TRBV5-6, the J call TRBJ2-2, with D tentatively TRBD1 (5 bases). Germline CDR1 SGHDT, CDR2 YYEEEE. The CDR3 is 14 residues long. V gave up 0 bases and J gave up 9 bases, with 12 bases separating them. CDR3 coding DNA: TGTGCCAGCAGCTTGGGTCAGGGTGACCGGGAGCTGTTTTTT. This translates into CASSLGQGDRELFF.

J is TRBJ1-2 and V is TRBV10-3; D not resolved. V was clipped by 3 bases and J by 1 base, with 6 bases between them. The germline V gene has CDR1 ENHRY and CDR2 SYGVKD. The CDR3 has 13 amino acids. CDR3 bases: TGTGCCATCAGTGATCGGGTTAACTATGGCTACACCTTC. This codes for CAISDRVNYGYTF.

V and J are TRBV7-9 and TRBJ2-7; either TRBD1 or TRBD2 may supply D (5 bases each). This CDR3 region has 15 residues. Trimming pared 5 bases from V and 5 bases from J, leaving 19 bases between. Germline assignment: CDR1 SEHNR and CDR2 FQNEAQ (reference sequence). The CDR3 region has the DNA TGTGCCAGCAGCCTCCGGGACCCCCAAGAGGACGAGCAGTACTTC. Amino acids: CASSLRDPQEDEQYF. Variable domain in full (rest from reference TRBV7-9 and TRBJ2-7): DTGVSQNPRHKITKRGQNVTFRCDPISEHNRLYWYRQTLGQGPEFLTYFQNEAQLEKSRLLSDRFSAERPKGSFSTLEIQRTEQGDSAMYLCASSLRDPQEDEQYFGPGTRLTVT.

The V call is TRBV27, the J call TRBJ2-5; D is undetermined. Trimming left V 6 bases short and J 5 bases short, with 10 bases between. Germline CDR1 reads MNHEY; CDR2 reads SMNVEV (reference sequence). This CDR3 contains 12 residues. CDR3 in amino acids: CASRGRWETQYF. The CDR3 DNA follows: TGTGCCAGCAGAGGGCGGTGGGAGACCCAGTACTTC.

V gene TRBV29-1 combines with J gene TRBJ1-1; tentative D call: TRBD1 (6 bases). The CDR3 is 12 residues long. Germline assignment: CDR1 SQVTM and CDR2 ANQGSEA. V lost 6 bases, J lost 4 bases, and 12 bases lay in between. CDR3 coding DNA: TGCAGCGTGATCACAGGGCCCACTGAAGCTTTCTTT. The encoded protein is CSVITGPTEAFF.

This chain connects TRBV4-3 to TRBJ2-7; no definite D call. Germline CDR1 and CDR2: LGHNA and YSLEER. V lost 0 bases, J lost 1 base, and 16 bases lay in between. The CDR3 is made up of 17 amino acids. CDR3 nucleotide sequence: TGCGCCAGCAGCCAAGATCTTTGGGGTGAAATGTCCTACGAGCAGTACTTC. It translates to CASSQDLWGEMSYEQYF.

V usage is TRBV5-1 and J usage is TRBJ2-2; 7 bases line up with TRBD1. J was trimmed by 7 bases and V by 1 base; bases with no gene match: 4. Germline V gene data show CDR1 as SGHRS and CDR2 as YFSETQ. This CDR3 contains 14 residues. The CDR3 DNA is TGCGCCAGCAGCTTGCGAGGGGGCGGCGGGGAGCTGTTTTTT. Residues: CASSLRGGGGELFF. Combining the CDR3 with reference TRBV5-1 and TRBJ2-2 gives the whole variable domain KAGVTQTPRYLIKTRGQQVTLSCSPISGHRSVSWYQQTPGQGLQFLFEYFSETQRNKGNFPGRFSGRQFSNSRSEMNVSTLELGDSALYLCASSLRGGGGELFFGEGSRLTVL.

V and J are TRBV7-2 and TRBJ2-3; D is undetermined. The CDR3 loop spans 15 amino acids. Trimming left V 1 base short and J 4 bases short, with 12 bases between. Germline loops: CDR1 SGHTA, CDR2 FQGNSA. The CDR3 region is CASSLGGWPPDTQYF. CDR3 DNA: TGTGCCAGCAGCTTAGGAGGCTGGCCACCAGATACGCAGTATTTT.

This sequence joins TRBV23-1 and TRBJ2-6, with no clear D. TRBV23-1 is classed as an ORF, of uncertain function. The germline V and J ends were trimmed by 7 bases and 0 bases, with 19 bases remaining between them. The CDR3 is 18 residues long. CDR3 amino acids: CASKYHTNHSSGANVLTF. In DNA form, the CDR3 reads TGCGCCAGCAAGTATCACACCAATCACTCCTCTGGGGCCAACGTCCTGACTTTC.

This clone was recorded only once. The chain uses TRBV7-9 and TRBJ2-7; D is perhaps TRBD1 (6 bases). With 5 bases removed from V and 0 bases from J, the gap between germline ends came to 8 bases. CDR1 and CDR2 (germline): SEHNR, FQNEAQ (reference sequence). The CDR3 contains 13 residues. The CDR3 nucleotides read TGTGCCAGCAGCCCGGGACACTCCTACGAGCAGTACTTC. Protein sequence: CASSPGHSYEQYF.

The chain joins TRBV27 to TRBJ2-7; 7 positions match TRBD1. This CDR3 contains 14 residues. Losses at the gene ends were 7 bases for V and 5 bases for J; bases not matched to a gene: 11. Germline V gene sequence: CDR1 MNHEY, CDR2 SMNVEV (reference sequence). DNA of the CDR3: TGTGCCAGCACTAATTTACCGGGACAGAACGAGCAGTACTTC. Its translation: CASTNLPGQNEQYF.

The rearrangement links TRBV11-2 to TRBJ2-5; D not certain. V was trimmed by 8 bases and J by 4 bases, leaving 11 bases between them. Germline CDR1 and CDR2: SGHAT and FQNNGV. The CDR3 sequence is 12 residues long. The CDR3 loop reads CASSRRIETQYF. The CDR3 DNA sequence: TGTGCCAGCTCTAGAAGGATAGAGACCCAGTACTTC.